This entry lists 2 T cell receptor beta chains sequenced from one sample in a study of T cells in women clearing cervical HPV infection. Repertoires were generated with immunoSEQ multiplex PCR, while TCRdb's copy carries only in-frame clones and drops some. Here the sample table reports 25,000 to 30,000 clones. Source material: blood buffy coat. All receptors come from a woman aged 18-69 years with a cervical HPV16 infection that either progressed to CIN3+ or cleared (not recorded which).

Note on this clone: The sequenced fragment ends 3 residues before the CDR3 boundary, so the rest is inferred from the germline J gene. The chain employs TRBV20-1 and TRBJ2-1, with 7 bases matching TRBD1. The germline CDR1 and CDR2 sequences are DFQATT and SNEGSKA (reference sequence). The CDR3 totals 14 residues. V lost 4 bases, J lost 9 bases, and 12 bases stayed unmatched. CDR3 DNA (partial): TGCAGTGCTAAGGCCGGGACAGAAATCGGTGAG. Amino acids: CSAKAGTEIGE. The full CDR3 protein reads CSAKAGTEIGEQFF.

As to this clone: The read finishes 3 residues shy of the CDR3 end, and the germline J gene is used to complete it. This chain links TRBV13 with TRBJ2-1; TRBD2 might be the D (8 bases). The CDR3 runs to 15 residues. Germline V gene lookup returns CDR1 PRHDT and CDR2 FYEKMQ (reference sequence). V shed 5 bases and J shed 8 bases, with 19 bases lying between them. CDR3 sequence reads: CASSPRDSGGYEQFF. The sequenced CDR3 bases are TGTGCCAGCAGCCCCAGGGACAGCGGGGGCTATGAG.